This T cell receptor (beta chain) was retrieved from a study of T cell changes during pregnancy in multiple sclerosis (dated by TCRdb to between 2017 and 2020). About the study as a whole: The study examined how the T cell repertoire changed over the course of pregnancy in women with multiple sclerosis.

Concerning this clone: Its antigen remains unidentified. No qualities accompany the bases; no much larger clone lies one base away.

The protocol used for the library was the immunoSEQ multiplex PCR assay. TCRdb mirrors the immuneACCESS table, restricted to in-frame sequences. Some clones are absent from its copies; in checked studies, under half trace to an unresolved V gene, and the reason for the others is unknown. This sample gives roughly 42,000 clones in total; less than 90% of them show up just once. The biggest ten clones account for more than 0.95% of the sample. This receptor was taken from a female donor with multiple sclerosis, enrolled in a pregnancy study. Sequences were derived from CD4+ T cells from peripheral blood mononuclear cells, sampled in the second trimester of pregnancy.

The DNA sequence is TGTGCCACCAGCAGAGGCCCGACTAACAATGAGCAGTTCTTC. It encodes CATSRGPTNNEQFF. This sequence uses TRBV15 and TRBJ2-1; a weak D assignment points to TRBD2 (5 bases agree). Including the terminal cysteine and phenylalanine, the CDR3 comprises 14 residues. CDR3 DNA is the only sequence kept; it has 42 bases, read in frame from the first base. From a lookup of the germline V gene (reference sequence), CDR1 and CDR2 are LNHNV and YYDKDF. Deletion took 1 base off V and 5 bases off J, with a span of 9 bases between the germline ends.